This TCR beta chain was obtained from a study of response to subunit inactivated influenza vaccine. V was shortened by 2 bases and J by 7 bases, with 12 bases between the two germline ends. Germline V gene lookup returns CDR1 SNHLY and CDR2 FYNNEI. The CDR3 sequence is 14 residues long. This clonotype was seen repeatedly, ten times or more. What it binds is not known. TCRdb fed the RT-PCR reads into MiXCR, producing one record per CDR3 protein. The sample records about 570,000 distinct CDR3 sequences, about an eighth being singletons. Overall study findings and caveats: The study's authors posited that every seasonal influenza vaccination enlists few new T cells.

This clonotype was sampled from a man in his fifties who received an inactivated influenza vaccine. The gene calls are TRBV2 and TRBJ2-1; either TRBD1 or TRBD2 may fit D (5 bases each). Material: PBMCs from blood, obtained on the day of vaccination. In DNA form, the CDR3 reads TGTGCCAGCAGTGAAAGGCCGGGACGGAATGAGCAGTTCTTC. This encodes CASSERPGRNEQFF.